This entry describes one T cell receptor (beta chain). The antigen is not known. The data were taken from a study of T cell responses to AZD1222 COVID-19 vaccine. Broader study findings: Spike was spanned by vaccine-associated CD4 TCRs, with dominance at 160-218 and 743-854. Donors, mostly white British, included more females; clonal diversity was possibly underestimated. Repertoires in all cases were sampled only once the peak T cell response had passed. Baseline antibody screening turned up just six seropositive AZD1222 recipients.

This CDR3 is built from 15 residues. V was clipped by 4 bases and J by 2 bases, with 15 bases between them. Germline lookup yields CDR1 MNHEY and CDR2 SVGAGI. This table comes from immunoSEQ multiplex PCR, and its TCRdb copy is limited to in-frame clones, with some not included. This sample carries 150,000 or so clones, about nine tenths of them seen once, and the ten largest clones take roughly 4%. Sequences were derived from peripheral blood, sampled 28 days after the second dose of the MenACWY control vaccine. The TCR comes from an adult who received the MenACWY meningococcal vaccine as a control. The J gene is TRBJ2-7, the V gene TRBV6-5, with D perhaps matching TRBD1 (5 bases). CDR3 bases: TGTGCCAGCAGTTCGGACACTCTTGGTGCCTACGAGCAGTACTTC. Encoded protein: CASSSDTLGAYEQYF.